The entry below describes one T cell receptor (beta chain). CDR3 length: 12 residues. CDR1 SGHAT and CDR2 FQNNGV come from the germline V gene. Trimming removed 5 bases at V and 6 bases at J, with 10 bases between. This record comes from a study of shared clonotypes between healthy human individuals. Sequenced by immunoSEQ multiplex PCR; TCRdb stores in-frame clones only, minus some. The top ten hold 1.2% of the sample, which has about 1,900,000 clones, about 95% seen once. CD45RO-negative, CCR7-selected cells formed the naive CD8 fraction, which excluded terminally differentiated effector memory CD45RA+ cells.

V and J are TRBV11-2 and TRBJ1-2; possibly TRBD1 for D (6 bases). The specimen was naive CD8+ T cells sorted from blood. This TCR was recovered from a man aged 18 to 29 in good health. Written as DNA, the CDR3 is TGTGCCAGCAGCCTGGGGGCGAATGGCTACACCTTC. Residues: CASSLGANGYTF.